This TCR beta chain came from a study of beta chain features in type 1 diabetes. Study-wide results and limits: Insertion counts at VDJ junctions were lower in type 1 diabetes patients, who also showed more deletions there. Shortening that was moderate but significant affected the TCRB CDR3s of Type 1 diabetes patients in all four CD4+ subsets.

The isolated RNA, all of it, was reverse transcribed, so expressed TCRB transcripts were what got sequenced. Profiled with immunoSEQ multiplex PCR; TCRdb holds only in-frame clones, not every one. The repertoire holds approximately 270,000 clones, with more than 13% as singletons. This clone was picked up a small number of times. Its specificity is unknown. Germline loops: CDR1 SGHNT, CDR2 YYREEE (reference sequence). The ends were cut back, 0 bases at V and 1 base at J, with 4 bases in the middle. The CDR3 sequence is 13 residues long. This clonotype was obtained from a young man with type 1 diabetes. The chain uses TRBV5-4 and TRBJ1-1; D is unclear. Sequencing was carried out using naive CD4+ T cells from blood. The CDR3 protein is CASSLDKNTEAFF. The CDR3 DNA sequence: TGTGCCAGCAGCTTGGACAAGAACACTGAAGCTTTCTTT.